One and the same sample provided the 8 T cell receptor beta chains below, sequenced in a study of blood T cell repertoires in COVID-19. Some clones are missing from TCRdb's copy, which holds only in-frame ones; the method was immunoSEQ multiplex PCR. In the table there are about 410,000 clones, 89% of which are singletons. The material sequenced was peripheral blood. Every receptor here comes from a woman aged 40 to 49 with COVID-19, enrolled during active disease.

CDR3 nucleotides: TGTGCCGGGACAGACAGGAATCCCCTTTACGAGCAGTACTTC. The encoded protein is CAGTDRNPLYEQYF. The chain combines TRBV19 with TRBJ2-7; 7 nucleotides line up with TRBD1. Germline V gene data show CDR1 as LNHDA and CDR2 as SQIVND (reference sequence). Trimming removed 11 bases from V and 4 bases from J; junction bases left unmatched: 14. CDR3 length: 14 residues. Full variable domain (remainder filled in from reference TRBV19 and TRBJ2-7): DGGITQSPKYLFRKEGQNVTLSCEQNLNHDAMYWYRQDPGQGLRLIYYSQIVNDFQKGDIAEGYSVSREKKESFPLTVTSAQKNPTAFYLCAGTDRNPLYEQYFGPGTRLTVT.

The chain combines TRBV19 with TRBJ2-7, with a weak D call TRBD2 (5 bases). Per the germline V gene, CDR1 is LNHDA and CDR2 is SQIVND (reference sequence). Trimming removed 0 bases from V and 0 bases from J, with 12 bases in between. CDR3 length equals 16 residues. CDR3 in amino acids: CASSIDREGSSYEQYF. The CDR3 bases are TGTGCCAGTAGTATAGATCGGGAAGGGAGCTCCTACGAGCAGTACTTC.

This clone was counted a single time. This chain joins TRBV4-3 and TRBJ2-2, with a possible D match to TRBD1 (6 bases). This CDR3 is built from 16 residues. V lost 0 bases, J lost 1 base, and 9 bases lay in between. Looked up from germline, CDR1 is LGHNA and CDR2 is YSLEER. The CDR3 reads CASSQEATGNTGELFF. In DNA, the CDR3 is TGCGCCAGCAGCCAAGAAGCGACAGGGAACACCGGGGAGCTGTTTTTT.

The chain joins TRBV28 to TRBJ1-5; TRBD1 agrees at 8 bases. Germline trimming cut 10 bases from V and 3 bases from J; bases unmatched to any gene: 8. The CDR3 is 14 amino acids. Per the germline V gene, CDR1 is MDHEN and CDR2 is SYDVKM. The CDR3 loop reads CATQLRGLNQPQHF. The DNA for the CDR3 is TGTGCCACCCAACTCAGGGGGCTCAATCAGCCCCAGCATTTT.

CDR3 nucleotides: TGTGCCAGCAGCTTCCGTCCCGGGACAGGAAGCTCCTACAATGAGCAGTTCTTC. The encoded protein is CASSFRPGTGSSYNEQFF. The rearrangement links TRBV7-3 to TRBJ2-1, with 8 bases matching TRBD1. This CDR3 has 18 residues. V shed 3 bases and J 0 bases; nucleotides not matched to a gene: 10. The germline gives CDR1 SGHTA, CDR2 FQGTGA.

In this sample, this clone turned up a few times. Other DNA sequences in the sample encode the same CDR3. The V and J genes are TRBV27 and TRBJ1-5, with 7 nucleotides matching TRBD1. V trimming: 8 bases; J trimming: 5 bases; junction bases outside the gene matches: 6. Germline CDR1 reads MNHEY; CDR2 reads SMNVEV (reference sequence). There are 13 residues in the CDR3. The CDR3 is CASRGQGDQPQHF. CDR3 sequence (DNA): TGTGCCAGCCGAGGGCAGGGGGATCAGCCCCAGCATTTT.

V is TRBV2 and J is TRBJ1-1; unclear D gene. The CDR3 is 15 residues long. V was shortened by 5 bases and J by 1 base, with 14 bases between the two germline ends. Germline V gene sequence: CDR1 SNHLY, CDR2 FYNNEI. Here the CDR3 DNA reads TGTGCCAGCAGTACACAGACCGCTTCGAACACTGAAGCTTTCTTT. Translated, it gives CASSTQTASNTEAFF.

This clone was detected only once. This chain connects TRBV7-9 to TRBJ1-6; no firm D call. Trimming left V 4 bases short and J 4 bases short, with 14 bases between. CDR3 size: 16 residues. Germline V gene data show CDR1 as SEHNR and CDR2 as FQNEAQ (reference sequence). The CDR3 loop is CASSSRVDLYNSPLHF. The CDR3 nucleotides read TGTGCCAGCAGCTCACGGGTAGATTTGTATAATTCACCCCTCCACTTT.